The clone carrying this TCR beta chain was observed a handful of times. The antigen is undetermined. This entry is derived from a study of response to subunit inactivated influenza vaccine. Study observations and caveats: Few new T cells, the authors suggested, are recruited by each seasonal influenza vaccination.

TCRdb reprocessed the RT-PCR reads with MiXCR, giving one entry per CDR3 protein. The sample yields 860,000 or so distinct CDR3 sequences, 21% seen once. V lost 0 bases to trimming and J lost 4 bases, with 6 bases between them. Germline loops: CDR1 SEHNR, CDR2 FQNEAQ (reference sequence). The length of the CDR3 is 14 residues. The TCR comes from a man aged 45 to 65 who received an inactivated influenza vaccine. V is TRBV7-9 and J is TRBJ2-2; D not resolved. This specimen was PBMCs from blood, taken approximately 5 days after vaccination. The CDR3 DNA sequence: TGTGCCAGCAGCTTAGCGCGATCCACCGGGGAGCTGTTTTTT. It specifies CASSLARSTGELFF.